Only a few counts were recorded for the clone carrying this T cell receptor (beta chain). Its cognate antigen is unknown. One end of the junction varies from germline; a read error may be responsible. The authors made TCR beta libraries by quantitative 5'-RACE with molecular barcodes. TCRdb re-derived calls from the 5' RACE reads in MiXCR, one entry per CDR3 protein. In the table there are 84,000 or so distinct CDR3 sequences, around 30% of which are singletons. This entry is derived from a study of CD8 T cells in ankylosing spondylitis. General observations from the study: Clones linked to the disease showed a CD8+ phenotype. They occurred at relatively low frequencies in peripheral blood. Reported data indicate significant enrichment of disease-linked clones within matched ankylosing spondylitis synovial fluid.

This CDR3 comprises 13 residues. The germline V gene encodes CDR1 MNHNS and CDR2 SASEGT. The sequenced material came from blood, either unsorted or a sorted T cell fraction (not recorded which). The chain recombines TRBV6-1 with TRBJ2-3, with 9 bases aligning to TRBD2. This clonotype originated in a male donor with ankylosing spondylitis or in good health (not recorded which). CDR3 DNA: TGTGCCAGCAGGGAGCCGTTAGGACTAGCGTCAGTATTT. This codes for CASREPLGLASVF.